The 10 T cell receptor beta chains given below trace back to one sample, sequenced in a study of post-analysis software for immune sequencing data. Study outcomes and limitations: TRBV segments more frequent in patients than in controls numbered roughly 5 and included TRBV5-6, TRBV5-1 and TRBV20-1.

These receptors have no identified antigens. The TCR beta cDNA libraries carried unique molecular identifiers. TCRdb itself ran the PCR reads through MiXCR, one entry per CDR3 protein. The repertoire holds about 430,000 distinct CDR3 sequences, approximately 37% seen once, with 6.5% to 8% in the top ten. Sequences were obtained from blood. These receptors were taken from a girl aged 2-15 years with multiple sclerosis.

This clonotype came up a few times. The V gene is TRBV29-1, the J gene TRBJ2-7; possibly TRBD1 or TRBD2 for D (5 bases each). The ends were cut back, 5 bases at V and 3 bases at J, with 11 bases in the middle. The CDR3 loop spans 12 amino acids. Germline V gene lookup returns CDR1 SQVTM and CDR2 ANQGSEA. The CDR3 reads CSVSRDGYEQYF. Here the CDR3 DNA reads TGCAGCGTTAGCCGGGACGGCTACGAGCAGTACTTC.

The chain has TRBV15 and TRBJ1-1; D is unresolved. The CDR3 covers 12 residues. V was shortened by 5 bases and J by 0 bases, with 4 bases between the two germline ends. CDR1 and CDR2 (germline): LNHNV, YYDKDF (reference sequence). As DNA, the CDR3 is TGTGCCACCAGCCTTATGAACACTGAAGCTTTCTTT. It codes for CATSLMNTEAFF.

The chain is built from TRBV6-1 and TRBJ1-5; 12 nucleotides align to TRBD1. The CDR3 covers 16 residues. V shed 4 bases, J shed 6 bases, and the junction held 7 bases outside the gene matches. Germline V CDR1 and CDR2: MNHNS, SASEGT. Here the CDR3 reads CASSGGTGGFGQPQHF. In DNA, the CDR3 is TGTGCCAGCAGTGGGGGGACAGGGGGCTTCGGTCAGCCCCAGCATTTT.

This clonotype occurred a few times. An end of the junction differs from the germline gene, which may be a read error. The rearrangement links TRBV4-3 to TRBJ2-1; a possible D gene is TRBD2 (5 bases). This CDR3 has 15 residues. Germline lookup yields CDR1 LGHNA and CDR2 YSLEER. The DNA for the CDR3 is TGCGCCAGCAGTCAAGATAGGGCGCAGCGGTGGGAGCAGTTCTTC. It encodes CASSQDRAQRWEQFF.

About this clonotype: Germline and junction disagree at one end, which may indicate a read error. The J gene is TRBJ1-2, the V gene TRBV28, with TRBD1 matching over 7 bases. CDR1 MDHEN and CDR2 SYDVKM come from the germline V gene. The CDR3 runs 12 residues. The chain's CDR3 is CATSLRGHGYTF. The CDR3 DNA sequence: TGTGCCACCAGTCTAAGGGGGCACGGCTACACCTTC.

This clonotype was picked up many times. The J gene is TRBJ1-6, the V gene TRBV7-2, with 8 nucleotides matching TRBD1. Germline CDR1 is SGHTA and CDR2 is FQGNSA. The CDR3 is 15 residues long. Unmatched junction bases numbered 4, after V lost 0 bases and J lost 9 bases. This CDR3 is CASSLAGTGVSPLHF. The CDR3 nucleotides are TGTGCCAGCAGCTTAGCCGGGACAGGAGTTTCACCCCTCCACTTT.

The V and J genes are TRBV3-1 and TRBJ1-6; D call uncertain. The germline V gene encodes CDR1 LGHDT and CDR2 YNNKEL (reference sequence). The CDR3 is made up of 13 amino acids. V gave up 0 bases and J gave up 9 bases, with 6 bases separating them. CDR3 DNA: TGTGCCAGCAGCCAAGACGAGGGTTCACCCCTCCACTTT. Its protein product is CASSQDEGSPLHF.

The CDR3 DNA follows: TGTGCCAGCAGCCAACCACCGAGACTAGCGGAACAAGAGACCCAGTACTTC. It is translated as CASSQPPRLAEQETQYF. This chain links TRBV13 with TRBJ2-7; 9 nucleotides align to TRBD2. Gene TRBJ2-5 matches the end of the DNA better, so the J call may be wrong. Germline V gene lookup returns CDR1 PRHDT and CDR2 FYEKMQ (reference sequence). The CDR3 contains 17 residues.

The rearrangement uses TRBV28 and TRBJ2-1, with D unclear. From germline, CDR1 is MDHEN and CDR2 SYDVKM. This CDR3 has 10 residues. Trimming pared 10 bases from V and 6 bases from J, leaving 7 bases between. The CDR3 reads CATGRNEQFF. In DNA form, the CDR3 reads TGTGCCACCGGGCGCAATGAGCAGTTCTTC.

This clonotype was counted between two and nine times. Germline and junction disagree at one end, which may indicate a read error. The chain combines TRBV7-8 with TRBJ2-1; D unresolved. The CDR3 totals 13 residues. Germline assignment: CDR1 SGHVS and CDR2 FQNEAQ. In DNA, the CDR3 is TGTGCCAGCAGGCTAAGGACCTACGATGAGCAGTTCTTC. Translated, it gives CASRLRTYDEQFF. The variable domain in full, completed from reference TRBV7-8 and TRBJ2-1, reads GAGVSQSPRYKVAKRGQDVALRCDPISGHVSLFWYQQALGQGPEFLTYFQNEAQLDKSGLPSDRFFAERPEGSVSTLKIQRTQQEDSAVYLCASRLRTYDEQFFGPGTRLTVL.